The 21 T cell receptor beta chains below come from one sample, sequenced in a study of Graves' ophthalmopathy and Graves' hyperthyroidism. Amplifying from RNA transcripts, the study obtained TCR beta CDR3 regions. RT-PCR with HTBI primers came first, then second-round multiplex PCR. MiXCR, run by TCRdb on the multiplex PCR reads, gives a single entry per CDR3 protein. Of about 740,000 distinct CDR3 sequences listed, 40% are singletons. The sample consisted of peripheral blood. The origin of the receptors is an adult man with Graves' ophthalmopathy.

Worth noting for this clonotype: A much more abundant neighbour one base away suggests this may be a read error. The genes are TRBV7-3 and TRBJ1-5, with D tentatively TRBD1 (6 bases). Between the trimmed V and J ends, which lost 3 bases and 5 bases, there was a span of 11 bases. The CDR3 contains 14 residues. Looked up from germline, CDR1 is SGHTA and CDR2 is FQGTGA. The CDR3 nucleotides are TGTGCCAGCAGCTTTTACAGGGAGGATCAGCCCCAGCATTTT. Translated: CASSFYREDQPQHF. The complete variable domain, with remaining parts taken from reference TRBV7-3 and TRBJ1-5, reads GAGVSQTPSNKVTEKGKYVELRCDPISGHTALYWYRQSLGQGPEFLIYFQGTGAADDSGLPNDRFFAVRPEGSVSTLKIQRTERGDSAVYLCASSFYREDQPQHFGDGTRLSIL.

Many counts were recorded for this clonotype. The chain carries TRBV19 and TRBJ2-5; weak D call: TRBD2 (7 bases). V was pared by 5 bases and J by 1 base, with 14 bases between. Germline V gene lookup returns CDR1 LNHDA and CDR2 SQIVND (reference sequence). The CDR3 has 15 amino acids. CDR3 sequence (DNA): TGTGCCAGTAGTCCGGGGGGCGCGACCCAAGAGACCCAGTACTTC. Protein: CASSPGGATQETQYF.

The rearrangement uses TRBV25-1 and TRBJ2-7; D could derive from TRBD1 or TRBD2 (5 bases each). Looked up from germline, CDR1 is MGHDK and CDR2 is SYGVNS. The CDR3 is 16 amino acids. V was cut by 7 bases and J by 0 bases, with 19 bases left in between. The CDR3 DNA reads TGTGCCAGCACAAAGAAGGGACGTCTGAGCTCCTACGAGCAGTACTTC. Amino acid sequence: CASTKKGRLSSYEQYF.

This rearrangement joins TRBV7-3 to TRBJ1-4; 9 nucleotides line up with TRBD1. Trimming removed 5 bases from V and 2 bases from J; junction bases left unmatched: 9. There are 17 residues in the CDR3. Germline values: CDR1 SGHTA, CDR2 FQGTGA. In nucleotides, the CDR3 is TGTGCCAGCAGCCTCGGGACAGGGCCTTTGACTAATGAAAAACTGTTTTTT. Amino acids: CASSLGTGPLTNEKLFF.

CDR3: CSVEGGAGAYTF. In DNA, the CDR3 is TGCAGCGTTGAAGGGGGGGCAGGAGCCTACACCTTC. The V call is TRBV29-1, the J call TRBJ1-2; a weak D match, TRBD1 (6 bases). This CDR3 is built from 12 residues. From germline, CDR1 is SQVTM and CDR2 ANQGSEA. Trimming shortened V by 1 base and J by 10 bases, and 13 bases separated the two germline ends. Full variable domain (rest looked up from reference TRBV29-1 and TRBJ1-2): SAVISQKPSRDICQRGTSLTIQCQVDSQVTMMFWYRQQPGQSLTLIATANQGSEATYESGFVIDKFPISRPNLTFSTLTVSNMSPEDSSIYLCSVEGGAGAYTFGSGTRLTVV.

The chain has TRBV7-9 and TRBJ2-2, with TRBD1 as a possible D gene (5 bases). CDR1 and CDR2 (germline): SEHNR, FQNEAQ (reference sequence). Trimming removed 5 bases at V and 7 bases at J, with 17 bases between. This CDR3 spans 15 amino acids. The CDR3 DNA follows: TGTGCCAGCAGCCCCCAAAGCAGGGATCACGGGGAGCTGTTTTTT. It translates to CASSPQSRDHGELFF.

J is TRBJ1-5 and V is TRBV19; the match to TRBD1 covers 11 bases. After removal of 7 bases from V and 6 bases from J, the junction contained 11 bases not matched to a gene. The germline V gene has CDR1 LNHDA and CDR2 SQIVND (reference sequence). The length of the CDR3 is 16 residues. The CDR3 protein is CASIAQGTGGTQPQHF. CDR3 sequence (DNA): TGTGCCAGTATCGCTCAGGGGACAGGGGGGACTCAGCCCCAGCATTTT.

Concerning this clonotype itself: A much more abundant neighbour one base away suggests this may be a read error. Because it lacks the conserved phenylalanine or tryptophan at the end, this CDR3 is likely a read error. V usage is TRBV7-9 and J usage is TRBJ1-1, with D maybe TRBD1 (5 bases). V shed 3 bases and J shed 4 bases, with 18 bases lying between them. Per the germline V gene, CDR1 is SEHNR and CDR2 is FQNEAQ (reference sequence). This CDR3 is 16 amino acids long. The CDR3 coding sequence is TGTGCCAGCAGCTTCGAATCCAGGGCTTCGGGCACTGAAGCTTTCTCT. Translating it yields CASSFESRASGTEAFS.

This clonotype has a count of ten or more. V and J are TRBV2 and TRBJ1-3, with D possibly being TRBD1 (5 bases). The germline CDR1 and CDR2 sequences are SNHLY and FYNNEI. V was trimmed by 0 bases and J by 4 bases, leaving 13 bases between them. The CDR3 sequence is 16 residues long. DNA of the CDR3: TGTGCCAGCAGTGAAGCGCGACGGGGCTTGGGAAACACCATATATTTT. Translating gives CASSEARRGLGNTIYF.

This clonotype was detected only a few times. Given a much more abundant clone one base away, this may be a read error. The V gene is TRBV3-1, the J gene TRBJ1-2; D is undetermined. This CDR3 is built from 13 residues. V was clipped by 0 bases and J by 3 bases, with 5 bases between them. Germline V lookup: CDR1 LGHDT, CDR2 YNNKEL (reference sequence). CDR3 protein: CASSQEGYYGYTF. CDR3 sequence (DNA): TGTGCCAGCAGCCAAGAAGGATACTATGGCTACACCTTC.

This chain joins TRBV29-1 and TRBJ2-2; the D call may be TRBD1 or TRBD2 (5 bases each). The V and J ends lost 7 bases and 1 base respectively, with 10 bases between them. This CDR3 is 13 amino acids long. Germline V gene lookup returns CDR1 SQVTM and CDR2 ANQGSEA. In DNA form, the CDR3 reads TGCAGCGCAACAGGAGGGAACACCGGGGAGCTGTTTTTT. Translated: CSATGGNTGELFF.

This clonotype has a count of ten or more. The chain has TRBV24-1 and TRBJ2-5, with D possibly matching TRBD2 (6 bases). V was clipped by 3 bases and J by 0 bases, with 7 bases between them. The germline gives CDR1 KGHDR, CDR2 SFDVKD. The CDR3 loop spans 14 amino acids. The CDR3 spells CATSDGGYQETQYF. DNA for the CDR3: TGTGCCACCAGTGATGGAGGGTACCAAGAGACCCAGTACTTC.

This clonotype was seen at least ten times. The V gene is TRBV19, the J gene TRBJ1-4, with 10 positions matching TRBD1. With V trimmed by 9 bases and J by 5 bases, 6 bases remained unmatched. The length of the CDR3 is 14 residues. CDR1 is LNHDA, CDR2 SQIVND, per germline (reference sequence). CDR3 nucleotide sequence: TGTGCCAGCAGTTTGACAGGGGGCAATGAAAAACTGTTTTTT. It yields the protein CASSLTGGNEKLFF.

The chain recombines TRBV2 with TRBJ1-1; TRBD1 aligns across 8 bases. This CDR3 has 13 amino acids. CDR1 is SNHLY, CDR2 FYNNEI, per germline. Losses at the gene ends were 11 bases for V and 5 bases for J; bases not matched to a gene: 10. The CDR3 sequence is CAWSGQGRTEAFF. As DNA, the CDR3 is TGTGCCTGGAGCGGACAGGGAAGGACTGAAGCTTTCTTT.

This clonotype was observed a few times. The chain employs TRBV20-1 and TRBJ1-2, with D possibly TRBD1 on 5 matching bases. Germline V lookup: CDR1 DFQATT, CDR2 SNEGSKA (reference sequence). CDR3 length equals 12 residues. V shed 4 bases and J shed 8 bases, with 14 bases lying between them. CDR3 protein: CSAKLGVEGYTF. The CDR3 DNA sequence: TGCAGTGCTAAATTAGGGGTGGAGGGCTACACCTTC.

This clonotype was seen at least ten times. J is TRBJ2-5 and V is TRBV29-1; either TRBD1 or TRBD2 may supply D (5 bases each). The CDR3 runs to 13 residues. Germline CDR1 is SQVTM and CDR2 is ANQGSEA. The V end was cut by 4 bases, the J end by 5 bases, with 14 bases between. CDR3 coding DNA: TGCAGCGTTGCCCGGGGCGGGCGGGAGACCCAGTACTTC. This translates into CSVARGGRETQYF.

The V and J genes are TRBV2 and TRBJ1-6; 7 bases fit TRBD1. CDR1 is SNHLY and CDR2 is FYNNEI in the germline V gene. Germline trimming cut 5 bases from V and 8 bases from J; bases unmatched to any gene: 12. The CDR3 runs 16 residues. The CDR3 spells CASSSGQAALHSPLHF. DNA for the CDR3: TGTGCCAGCAGTTCCGGACAGGCGGCCTTGCATTCACCCCTCCACTTT. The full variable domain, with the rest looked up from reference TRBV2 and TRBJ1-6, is EPEVTQTPSHQVTQMGQEVILRCVPISNHLYFYWYRQILGQKVEFLVSFYNNEISEKSEIFDDQFSVERPDGSNFTLKIRSTKLEDSAMYFCASSSGQAALHSPLHFGNGTRLTVT.

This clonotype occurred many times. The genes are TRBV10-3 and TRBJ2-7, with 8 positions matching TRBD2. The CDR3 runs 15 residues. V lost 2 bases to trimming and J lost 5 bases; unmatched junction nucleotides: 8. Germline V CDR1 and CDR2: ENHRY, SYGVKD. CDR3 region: CAISEAGGSPDEQYF. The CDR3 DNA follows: TGTGCCATCAGTGAGGCGGGAGGATCCCCGGACGAGCAGTACTTC.

CDR3 sequence: CASRGLETEAFF. The DNA of the CDR3 is TGTGCCAGCAGGGGTCTTGAGACTGAAGCTTTCTTT. The gene calls are TRBV2 and TRBJ1-1; D remains ambiguous. V dropped 6 bases and J dropped 5 bases, with 10 bases sitting between them. The length of the CDR3 is 12 residues. CDR1 SNHLY and CDR2 FYNNEI come from the germline V gene.

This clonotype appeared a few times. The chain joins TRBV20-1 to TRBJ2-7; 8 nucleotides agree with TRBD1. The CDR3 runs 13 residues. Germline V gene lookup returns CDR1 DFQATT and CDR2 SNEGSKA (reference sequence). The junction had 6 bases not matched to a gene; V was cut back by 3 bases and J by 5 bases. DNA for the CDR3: TGCAGTGCTAGGGTCAGGGGGCGGAACGAGCAGTACTTC. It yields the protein CSARVRGRNEQYF.

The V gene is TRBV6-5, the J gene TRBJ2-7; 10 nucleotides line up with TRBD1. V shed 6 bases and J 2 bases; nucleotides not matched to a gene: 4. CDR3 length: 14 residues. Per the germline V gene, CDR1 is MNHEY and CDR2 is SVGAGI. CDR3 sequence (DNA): TGTGCCAGCAGGCTGACAGGGGGCCCCTACGAGCAGTACTTC. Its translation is CASRLTGGPYEQYF.